Reported below is one T cell receptor (beta chain). Original processing methods: Cell counts per sample came from amplifying reference gene primers. Profiling relied on immunoSEQ multiplex PCR, and the TCRdb table lists in-frame clones only, not all of them. For V, J and clone size, that table is used; D and trimming come from the DNA. The table records around 250,000 clones, approximately 87% of them present only once. The entry originates in a study of blood T cell repertoires in COVID-19. Looking at the study overall: Spain, Italy and the United States supplied samples that represented acute and convalescent COVID-19. The cDNA or gDNA used as material had been derived from T cells, B-cell-depleted T cells, or PBMCs.

CDR1 and CDR2 from the germline V gene are MNHEY and SMNVEV (reference sequence). CDR3 size: 15 residues. The V gene lost 3 bases and the J gene lost 7 bases, with 18 bases spanning the gap. This sequence was found in a man in his 60s who had recovered from COVID-19. V is TRBV27 and J is TRBJ1-2; the D gene is possibly TRBD1 (6 bases). The sequenced sample was peripheral blood. The CDR3 DNA reads as TGTGCCAGCAGTTTCGCGGCAGGGGAGCGAGGTGGCTACACCTTC. Its translation: CASSFAAGERGGYTF.